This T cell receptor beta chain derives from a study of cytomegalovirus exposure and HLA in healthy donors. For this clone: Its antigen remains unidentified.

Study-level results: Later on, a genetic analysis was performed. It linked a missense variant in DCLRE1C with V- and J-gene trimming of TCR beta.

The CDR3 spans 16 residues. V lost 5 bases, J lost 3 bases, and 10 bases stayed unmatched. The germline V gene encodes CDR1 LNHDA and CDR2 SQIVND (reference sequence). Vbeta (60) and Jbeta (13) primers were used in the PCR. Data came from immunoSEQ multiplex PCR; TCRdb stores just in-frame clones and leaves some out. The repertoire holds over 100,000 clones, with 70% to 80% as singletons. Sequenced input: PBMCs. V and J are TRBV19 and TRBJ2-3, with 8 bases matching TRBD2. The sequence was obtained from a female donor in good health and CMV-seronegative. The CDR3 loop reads CASSYFVLAETDTQYF. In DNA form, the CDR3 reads TGTGCCAGTAGTTACTTCGTACTAGCGGAGACAGATACGCAGTATTTT.